This T cell receptor beta chain is drawn from a study of a mutant IDH1 vaccine in newly diagnosed glioma. Study as a whole: The treated population exhibited a male proportion of about 60%, a female proportion of roughly 40%, and a mean age of around 40 years. Study outcomes and limitations: Altogether, 80% to 95% of patients exhibited vaccine-induced immune responses.

With regard to this clone: Antigen: not known.

Repertoires were generated with immunoSEQ multiplex PCR, while TCRdb's copy carries only in-frame clones and drops some. The sample lists approximately 62,000 clones, roughly 84% occurring once. The time point: week 35, safety follow-up. Vaccine doses each comprised 300 ug of mutant IDH1 20-mer peptide, with topical imiquimod. There were new WHO grade 3 or 4 astrocytomas in the donors, and these were IDH1-mutant and ATRX-lost. Germline V gene data show CDR1 as SGHTA and CDR2 as FQGNSA. V lost 1 base and J lost 6, with 12 bases in between. The CDR3 extends over 15 amino acids. The sequencing used PBMCs, collected from a glioma patient whose treatment included an IDH1 peptide vaccine. The clonotype comes from a man between 25 and 39 years old with glioma. The chain carries TRBV7-2 and TRBJ2-2; tentative D call: TRBD1 (6 bases). The CDR3 is CASSLEVGAPGELFF. The DNA for the CDR3 is TGTGCCAGCAGCTTAGAGGTGGGGGCTCCCGGGGAGCTGTTTTTT.